One sample yielded the 10 T cell receptor beta chains listed below, sequenced in a study of monozygotic twins with inflammatory bowel disease (dated by TCRdb to between 2019 and 2020). To prepare the library, 5' RACE was applied. Sequencing took place on an Illumina HiSeq 2500. TCRdb reprocessed the reads; each CDR3 protein sequence makes one entry, and DNA is unavailable. The table for this sample lists roughly 330,000 distinct CDR3 sequences. Around 2% of the sample comes from the top ten. Input material: blood. The receptor source for this set is a human donor with ulcerative colitis or Crohn's disease, or a healthy co-twin of an affected twin (not recorded which).

The rearrangement links TRBV5-6 to TRBJ2-7; TCRdb proposes TRBD1, but this gene call is untestable without DNA. Germline-derived CDR1 and CDR2 are SGHDT and YYEEEE. This CDR3 is built from 14 residues. The CDR3 loop reads CASSPGGSHHEQYF.

The chain recombines TRBV10-3 with TRBJ2-1; the D call from TCRdb, TRBD2, cannot be confirmed without DNA. Germline V gene data show CDR1 as ENHRY and CDR2 as SYGVKD. The CDR3 is made up of 17 amino acids. CDR3 in amino acids: CAISDYGGRGGPDEQFF.

The chain recombines TRBV28 with TRBJ1-4. Germline lookup yields CDR1 MDHEN and CDR2 SYDVKM. CDR3 length equals 15 residues. The CDR3 protein is CASSSAIIIREKLFF.

The chain links TRBV20-1 to TRBJ2-7; the TCRdb call, TRBD1, lacks DNA for checking. Germline V gene sequence: CDR1 DFQATT, CDR2 SNEGSKA (reference sequence). CDR3 length equals 14 residues. The CDR3 reads CSARVTPIAYEQYF.

The chain links TRBV2 to TRBJ1-5; absent DNA, TCRdb's TRBD1 call cannot be checked. CDR1 is SNHLY and CDR2 is FYNNEI in the germline V gene. The CDR3 totals 15 residues. The CDR3 sequence is CASRDDRGGNQPQHF. The whole variable domain, remainder taken from reference TRBV2 and TRBJ1-5, is EPEVTQTPSHQVTQMGQEVILRCVPISNHLYFYWYRQILGQKVEFLVSFYNNEISEKSEIFDDQFSVERPDGSNFTLKIRSTKLEDSAMYFCASRDDRGGNQPQHFGDGTRLSIL.

The chain carries TRBV5-1 and TRBJ2-5; as DNA is missing, the TRBD1 call by TCRdb cannot be tested. CDR3 size: 15 residues. The germline CDR1 and CDR2 sequences are SGHRS and YFSETQ. The CDR3 spells CASSFRDRVQETQYF.

The gene calls are TRBV2 and TRBJ1-6; the D call of TRBD1 rests on TCRdb alone, since no DNA is present to check it. The CDR3 has 16 amino acids. Germline CDR1 reads SNHLY; CDR2 reads FYNNEI. CDR3 sequence: CASSEAGTGVNSPLHF.

This chain uses TRBV7-9 with TRBJ2-1; the D gene TCRdb calls, TRBD2, cannot be checked with no DNA. The CDR3 is 16 residues long. Germline CDR1 and CDR2: SEHNR and FQNEAQ (reference sequence). The CDR3 sequence: CASSSGLAGVVNEQFF.

The CDR3: CASSQSIGFTQETQYF. The genes are TRBV4-3 and TRBJ2-5. This CDR3 is built from 16 residues. The V gene's germline CDR1 is LGHNA and CDR2 YSLEER.

The genes are TRBV5-1 and TRBJ2-7. The CDR3 covers 14 residues. The germline gives CDR1 SGHRS, CDR2 YFSETQ. The CDR3 protein is CASSFQASSYEQHF.